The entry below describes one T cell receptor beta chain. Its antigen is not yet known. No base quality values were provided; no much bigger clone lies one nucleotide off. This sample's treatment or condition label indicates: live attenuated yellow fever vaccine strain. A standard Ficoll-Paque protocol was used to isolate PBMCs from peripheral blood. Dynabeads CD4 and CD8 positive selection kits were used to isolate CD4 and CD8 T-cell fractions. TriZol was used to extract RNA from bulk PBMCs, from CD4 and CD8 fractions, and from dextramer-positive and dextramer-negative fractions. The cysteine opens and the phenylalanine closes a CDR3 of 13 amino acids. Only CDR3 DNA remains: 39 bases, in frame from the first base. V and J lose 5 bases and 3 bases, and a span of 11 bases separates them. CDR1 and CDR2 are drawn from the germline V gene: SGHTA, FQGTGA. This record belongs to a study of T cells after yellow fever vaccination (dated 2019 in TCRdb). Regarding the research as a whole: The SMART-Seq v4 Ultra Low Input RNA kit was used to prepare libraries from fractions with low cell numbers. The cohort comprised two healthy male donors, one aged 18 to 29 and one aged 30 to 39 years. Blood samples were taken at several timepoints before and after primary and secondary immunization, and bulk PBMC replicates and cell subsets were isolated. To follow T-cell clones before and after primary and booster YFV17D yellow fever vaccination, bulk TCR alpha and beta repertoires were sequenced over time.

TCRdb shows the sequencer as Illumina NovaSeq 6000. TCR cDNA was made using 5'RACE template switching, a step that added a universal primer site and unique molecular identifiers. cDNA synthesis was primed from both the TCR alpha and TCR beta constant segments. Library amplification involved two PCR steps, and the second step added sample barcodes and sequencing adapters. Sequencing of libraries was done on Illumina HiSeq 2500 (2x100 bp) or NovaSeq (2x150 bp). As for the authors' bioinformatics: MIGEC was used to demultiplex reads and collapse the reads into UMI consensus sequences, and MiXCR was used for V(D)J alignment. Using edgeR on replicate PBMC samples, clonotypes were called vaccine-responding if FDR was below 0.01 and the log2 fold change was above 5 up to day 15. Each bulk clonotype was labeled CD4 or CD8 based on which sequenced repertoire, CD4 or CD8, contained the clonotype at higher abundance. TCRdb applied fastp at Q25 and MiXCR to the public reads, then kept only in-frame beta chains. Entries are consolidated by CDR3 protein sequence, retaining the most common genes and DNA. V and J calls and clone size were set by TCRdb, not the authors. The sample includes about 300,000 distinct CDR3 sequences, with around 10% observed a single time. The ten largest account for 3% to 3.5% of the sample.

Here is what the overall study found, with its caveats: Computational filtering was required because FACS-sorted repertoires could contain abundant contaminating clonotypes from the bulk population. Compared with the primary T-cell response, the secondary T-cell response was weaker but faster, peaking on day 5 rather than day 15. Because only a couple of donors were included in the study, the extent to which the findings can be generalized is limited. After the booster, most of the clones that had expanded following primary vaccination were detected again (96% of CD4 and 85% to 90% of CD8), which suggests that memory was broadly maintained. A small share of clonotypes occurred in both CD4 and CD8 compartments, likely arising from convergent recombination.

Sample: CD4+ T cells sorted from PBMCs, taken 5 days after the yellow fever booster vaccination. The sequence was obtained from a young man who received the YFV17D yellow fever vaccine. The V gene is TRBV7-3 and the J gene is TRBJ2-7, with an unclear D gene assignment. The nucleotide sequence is TGTGCCAGCAGCGCCGGTGGCCACTACGAGCAGTACTTC. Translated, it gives CASSAGGHYEQYF.